This TCR beta chain was sequenced in a study of blood T cells in healthy people across ages. The V gene's germline CDR1 is MNHEY and CDR2 SMNVEV (reference sequence). The ends were cut back, 2 bases at V and 12 bases at J, with 14 bases in the middle. The CDR3 runs 12 residues. Sample donors were healthy Caucasian individuals that came from Russia, aged roughly 6 to 95. Drawn from each donor were roughly 10 milliliters of peripheral blood. A second about 7 to 12 cycle PCR used barcoded and J-beta primers. TCRdb passed the 5' RACE reads through MiXCR, listing each CDR3 protein once. The sample carries about 1.8 million distinct CDR3 sequences, less than 50% recorded once.

The chain carries TRBV27 and TRBJ2-7, with D possibly being TRBD2 (6 bases). The sequencing sample was made of blood. This TCR derives from a woman aged 40-49 years in good health. The CDR3 reads CASSLNRETLYF. The CDR3 DNA reads TGTGCCAGCAGTTTAAATCGGGAGACCCTGTACTTC.